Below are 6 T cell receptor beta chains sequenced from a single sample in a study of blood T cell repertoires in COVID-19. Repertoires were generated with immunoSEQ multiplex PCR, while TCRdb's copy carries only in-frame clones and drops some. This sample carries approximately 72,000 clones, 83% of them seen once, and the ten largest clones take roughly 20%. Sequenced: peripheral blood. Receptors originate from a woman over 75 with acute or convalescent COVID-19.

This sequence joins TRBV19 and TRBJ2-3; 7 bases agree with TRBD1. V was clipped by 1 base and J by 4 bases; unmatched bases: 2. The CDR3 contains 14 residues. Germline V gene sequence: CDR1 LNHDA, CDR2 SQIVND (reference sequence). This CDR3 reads CASSIGQGPDTQYF. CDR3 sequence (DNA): TGTGCCAGTAGTATAGGACAGGGTCCAGATACGCAGTATTTT.

CDR3 loop: CASSSGTGNYGYTF. CDR3 nucleotide sequence: TGTGCCAGCAGTTCCGGGACAGGGAACTATGGCTACACCTTC. The V gene is TRBV27, the J gene TRBJ1-2; 9 bases agree with TRBD1. CDR1 and CDR2 (germline): MNHEY, SMNVEV (reference sequence). The trim removed 4 bases at V and 2 bases at J, leaving 2 bases unmatched. This CDR3 is built from 14 residues.

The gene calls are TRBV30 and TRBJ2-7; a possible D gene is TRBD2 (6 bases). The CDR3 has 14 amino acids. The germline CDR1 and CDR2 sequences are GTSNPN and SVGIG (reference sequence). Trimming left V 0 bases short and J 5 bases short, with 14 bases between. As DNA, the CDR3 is TGTGCCTGGAGTGTACGGGCGGGGACCGACGAGCAGTACTTC. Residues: CAWSVRAGTDEQYF.

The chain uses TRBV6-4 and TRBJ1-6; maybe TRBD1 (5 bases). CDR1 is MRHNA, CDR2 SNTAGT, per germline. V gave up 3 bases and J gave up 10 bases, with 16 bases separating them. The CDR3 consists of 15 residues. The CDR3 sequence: CASSEGAGRGSPLHF. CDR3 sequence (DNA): TGTGCCAGCAGTGAAGGGGCCGGGCGTGGGTCACCCCTCCACTTT.

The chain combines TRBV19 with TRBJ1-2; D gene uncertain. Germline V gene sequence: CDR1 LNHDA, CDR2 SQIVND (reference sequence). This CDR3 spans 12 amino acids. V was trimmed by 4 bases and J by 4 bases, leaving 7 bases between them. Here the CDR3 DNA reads TGTGCCAGTAGTAGAGCGGGCTATGGCTACACCTTC. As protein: CASSRAGYGYTF. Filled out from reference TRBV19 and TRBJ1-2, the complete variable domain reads DGGITQSPKYLFRKEGQNVTLSCEQNLNHDAMYWYRQDPGQGLRLIYYSQIVNDFQKGDIAEGYSVSREKKESFPLTVTSAQKNPTAFYLCASSRAGYGYTFGSGTRLTVV.

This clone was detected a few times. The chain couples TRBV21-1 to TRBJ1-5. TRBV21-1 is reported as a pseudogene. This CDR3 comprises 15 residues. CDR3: CASSKSAAVGQPQHF. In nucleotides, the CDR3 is TGTGCCAGCAGCAAAAGTGCGGCAGTCGGTCAGCCCCAGCATTTT.